Listed here are 2 T cell receptor beta chains from one sample, sequenced in a study of blood T cell repertoires in COVID-19. Sequencing used immunoSEQ multiplex PCR; TCRdb keeps in-frame clones, though not all of them. Found here are 96,000 or so clones, roughly 76% of them singletons; the top ten hold 4% to 6%. What was sequenced was peripheral blood. The receptors come from a man aged 80 or over with COVID-19, enrolled during active disease.

The J gene is TRBJ1-4, the V gene TRBV6-1; D unresolved. This CDR3 has 15 amino acids. V lost 2 bases to trimming and J lost 5 bases, with 12 bases between them. Germline loops: CDR1 MNHNS, CDR2 SASEGT. CDR3 sequence: CASSELGTENEKLFF. The CDR3 DNA reads TGTGCCAGCAGTGAACTCGGAACAGAGAATGAAAAACTGTTTTTT.

This clone was recorded only once. CDR3 amino acids: CASSQDWGQGSAGYTF. The DNA of the CDR3 is TGTGCCAGCAGCCAAGATTGGGGACAGGGTTCGGCTGGCTACACCTTC. The rearrangement joins TRBV3-1 (or the pseudogene TRBV3-2) to TRBJ1-2; the match to TRBD1 covers 9 bases. Germline CDR1 is LGHDT and CDR2 is YNNKEL (reference sequence). Unmatched junction bases numbered 9, after V lost 0 bases and J lost 7 bases. CDR3 length: 16 amino acids.